This is a list of T cell receptor beta chains from one sample in a study of blood T cell repertoires in COVID-19. Sequencing was performed with immunoSEQ multiplex PCR; in TCRdb, only in-frame clones are kept and a portion is missing. The data contain around 50,000 clones, about 90% of them singletons. The sequenced material came from peripheral blood. Source of these receptors: a man aged 55 to 70 with acute or convalescent COVID-19. Both conserved end residues are part of each CDR3. Each record gives: clone size, V gene, J gene, D gene, CDR3 DNA, CDR3 protein. D genes are given only for firm matches. The listing skips clone size in some rows; elsewhere it reads once, few, many or a size class.

>.|TRBV7-8|TRBJ2-1|TRBD2
TGTGCCAGCAGCTTTCGGGGAGCGGGAGCATCCAACAATGAGCAGTTCTTC
CASSFRGAGASNNEQFF
>.|TRBV19|TRBJ1-2|TRBD1
TGTGCCAGTCGGACAGGGGCACACTATGGCTACACCTTC
CASRTGAHYGYTF
>.|TRBV3-1/TRBV3-2|TRBJ2-7|.
TGTGCCAGCAGCCATCTTTCTAGACCCTACGAGCAGTACTTC
CASSHLSRPYEQYF
>few|TRBV18|TRBJ2-7|TRBD1
TGTGCCAGCTCACCGAACACAGACAGGGGAGACGAGCAGTACTTC
CASSPNTDRGDEQYF
>.|TRBV7-2|TRBJ2-1|TRBD2
TGTGCCAGCAGCTTGCTAGCGGGAGTCAATGAGCAGTTCTTC
CASSLLAGVNEQFF
>.|TRBV7-9|TRBJ2-3|.
TGTGCCAGCAGCTTGTTGGGGGGTCTTGGGACAGATACGCAGTATTTT
CASSLLGGLGTDTQYF
>.|TRBV3-1/TRBV3-2|TRBJ1-2|TRBD1
TGTGCCAGCAGCGCATTTTTGGACAGGGAGGAACAGGGTGGCTACACCTTC
CASSAFLDREEQGGYTF
>.|TRBV5-1|TRBJ1-1|TRBD1
TGCGCCAGCAGCCTAATACAGGGGCGGACTGAAGCTTTCTTT
CASSLIQGRTEAFF
>once|TRBV5-6|TRBJ2-3|TRBD2
TGTGCCAGCAGCTCCCTGACTAGCGGAGGCACAGATACGCAGTATTTT
CASSSLTSGGTDTQYF
>.|TRBV12-3/TRBV12-4|TRBJ2-5|.
TGTGCCAGCAGTTTACTCGAGACCCAGTACTTC
CASSLLETQYF
>.|TRBV29-1|TRBJ2-3|TRBD2
TGCAGCGTCCCGACTAGCGGGAGAATCCCAGATACGCAGTATTTT
CSVPTSGRIPDTQYF
>.|TRBV11-3|TRBJ1-1|TRBD1
TGTGCCAGCAGCCTTACAGGGGGCACTGAAGCTTTCTTT
CASSLTGGTEAFF
>few|TRBV5-4|TRBJ2-7|TRBD1
TGTGCCAGCAGCTTGGACAGGGGGTCCCCCTACGAGCAGTACTTC
CASSLDRGSPYEQYF
>.|TRBV25-1|TRBJ2-6|.
TGTGCCAGCACCCTAAGCTCTGGGGCCAACGTCCTGACTTTC
CASTLSSGANVLTF